This T cell receptor (beta chain) was recorded in a study of blood T cell repertoires in COVID-19. The germline gives CDR1 SGDLS, CDR2 YYNGEE. CDR3 size: 16 residues. V was pared by 3 bases and J by 5 bases, with 6 bases of the junction left unmatched. Method: immunoSEQ multiplex PCR; TCRdb's copy keeps in-frame clones and lacks some. The table lists under 7,000 clones, roughly 84% of them singletons. Sequences were obtained from peripheral blood. This sequence was found in a human donor in a cohort sampled during active COVID-19. The genes are TRBV9 and TRBJ2-2; 11 nucleotides align to TRBD2. The CDR3 DNA follows: TGTGCCAGCAGCGAGCCGACTAGCGGGAATACCGGGGAGCTGTTTTTT. Translated: CASSEPTSGNTGELFF.